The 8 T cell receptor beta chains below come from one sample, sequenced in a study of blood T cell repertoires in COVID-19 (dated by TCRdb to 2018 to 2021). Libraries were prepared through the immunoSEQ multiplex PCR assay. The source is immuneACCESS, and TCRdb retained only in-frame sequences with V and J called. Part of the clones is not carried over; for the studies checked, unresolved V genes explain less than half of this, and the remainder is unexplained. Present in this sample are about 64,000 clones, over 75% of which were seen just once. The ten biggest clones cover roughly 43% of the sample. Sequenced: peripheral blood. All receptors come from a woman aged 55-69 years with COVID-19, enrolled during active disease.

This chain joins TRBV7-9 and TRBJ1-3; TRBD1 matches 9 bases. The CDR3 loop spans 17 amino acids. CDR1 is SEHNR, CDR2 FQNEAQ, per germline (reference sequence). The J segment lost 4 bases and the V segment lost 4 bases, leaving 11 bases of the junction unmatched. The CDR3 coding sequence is TGTGCCAGCAGCTCTATCGGGACAGGGAGGGGAGGAAACACCATATATTTT. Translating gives CASSSIGTGRGGNTIYF.

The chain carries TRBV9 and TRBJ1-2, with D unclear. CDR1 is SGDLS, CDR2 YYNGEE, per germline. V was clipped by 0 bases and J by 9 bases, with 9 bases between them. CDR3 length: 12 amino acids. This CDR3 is CASSVDPGSYTF. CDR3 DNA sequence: TGTGCCAGCAGCGTAGACCCAGGAAGCTACACCTTC.

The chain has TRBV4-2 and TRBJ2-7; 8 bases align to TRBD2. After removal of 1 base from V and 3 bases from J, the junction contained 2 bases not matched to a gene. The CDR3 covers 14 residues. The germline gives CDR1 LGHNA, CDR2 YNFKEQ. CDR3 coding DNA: TGTGCCAGCAGCCAAGGGGCGGGGGGCTACGAGCAGTACTTC. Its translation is CASSQGAGGYEQYF.

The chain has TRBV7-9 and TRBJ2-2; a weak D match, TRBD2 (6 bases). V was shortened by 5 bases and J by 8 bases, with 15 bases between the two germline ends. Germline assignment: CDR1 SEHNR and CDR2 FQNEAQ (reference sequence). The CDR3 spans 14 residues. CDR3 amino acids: CASSQLGGVGELFF. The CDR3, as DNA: TGTGCCAGCAGCCAACTCGGGGGAGTAGGGGAGCTGTTTTTT. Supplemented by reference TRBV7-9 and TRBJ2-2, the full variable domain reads DTGVSQNPRHKITKRGQNVTFRCDPISEHNRLYWYRQTLGQGPEFLTYFQNEAQLEKSRLLSDRFSAERPKGSFSTLEIQRTEQGDSAMYLCASSQLGGVGELFFGEGSRLTVL.

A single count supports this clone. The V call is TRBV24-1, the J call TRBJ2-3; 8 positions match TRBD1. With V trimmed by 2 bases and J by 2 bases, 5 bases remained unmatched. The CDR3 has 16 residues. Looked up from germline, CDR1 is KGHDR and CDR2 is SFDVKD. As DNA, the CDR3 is TGTGCCACCAGTGATTACCGGACAGGGTCCACAGATACGCAGTATTTT. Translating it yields CATSDYRTGSTDTQYF.

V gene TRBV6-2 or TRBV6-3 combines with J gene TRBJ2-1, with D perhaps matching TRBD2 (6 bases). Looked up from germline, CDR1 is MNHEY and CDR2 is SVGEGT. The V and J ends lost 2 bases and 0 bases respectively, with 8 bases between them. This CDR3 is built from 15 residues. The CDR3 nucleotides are TGTGCCAGCAGTTACGGCGGGGCCTCCTACAATGAGCAGTTCTTC. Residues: CASSYGGASYNEQFF.

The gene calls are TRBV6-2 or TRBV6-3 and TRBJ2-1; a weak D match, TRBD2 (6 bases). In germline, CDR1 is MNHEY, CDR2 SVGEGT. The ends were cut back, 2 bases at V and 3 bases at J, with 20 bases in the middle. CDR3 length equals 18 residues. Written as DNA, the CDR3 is TGTGCCAGCAGTTACCGACCTCCGGGAGAGGCTGTCTACAATGAGCAGTTCTTC. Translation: CASSYRPPGEAVYNEQFF.

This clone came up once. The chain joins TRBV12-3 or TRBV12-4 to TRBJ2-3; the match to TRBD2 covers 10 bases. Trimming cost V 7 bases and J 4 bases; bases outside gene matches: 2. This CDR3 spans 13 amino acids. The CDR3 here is CASTAGGADTQYF. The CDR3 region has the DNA TGTGCCAGCACAGCGGGGGGGGCAGATACGCAGTATTTT.